These 27 T cell receptor beta chains came from one sample sequenced in a study of CD8 T cells in Susac syndrome (dated 2019 in TCRdb). Libraries were constructed by the immunoSEQ multiplex PCR assay. RNA was extracted using the RNeasy kit, and about 0.5 to 1 microgram was reverse transcribed with random hexamers. In TCRdb, the public reads were trimmed at Q25 with fastp and aligned with MiXCR, with productive beta chains retained. Under each unique CDR3 protein, matching rows form one entry showing the most common genes and DNA. The sample table shows 160,000 or so distinct CDR3 sequences, and approximately 92% are seen once. The top ten hold 0.13% of the sample. Sequencing input: CD4+ T cells from PBMCs. The receptors were gathered from a human donor in good health.

The chain carries TRBV5-5 and TRBJ1-2; D is unresolved. There are 13 residues in the CDR3. Germline V CDR1 and CDR2: SGHKS, YYEKEE (reference sequence). The V and J ends lost 2 bases and 6 bases respectively, with 11 bases between them. This CDR3 reads CASSLTPQDGYTF. CDR3 nucleotides: TGTGCCAGCAGCTTAACCCCTCAGGATGGCTACACCTTC.

The chain uses TRBV7-2 and TRBJ2-7; 9 bases map to TRBD2. The V and J ends lost 3 bases and 5 bases, in that order; junction bases with no gene match: 2. The CDR3 extends over 13 amino acids. CDR1 SGHTA and CDR2 FQGNSA come from the germline V gene. The CDR3 DNA sequence: TGTGCCAGCAGCTTTGCGGGGGGGAACGAGCAGTACTTC. It is translated as CASSFAGGNEQYF.

A single count supports this clonotype. CDR3 bases: TGCGCCAGTCAGGGTGGGGGTCGAACTGAAGCTTTCTTT. This sequence encodes CASQGGGRTEAFF. The gene calls are TRBV5-1 and TRBJ1-1, with D possibly matching TRBD1 (5 bases). The length of the CDR3 is 13 residues. From germline, CDR1 is SGHRS and CDR2 YFSETQ. V was pared by 8 bases and J by 5 bases, with 16 bases between.

The rearrangement uses TRBV20-1 and TRBJ1-3; D remains ambiguous. Germline V CDR1 and CDR2: DFQATT, SNEGSKA (reference sequence). Trimming left V 5 bases short and J 3 bases short, with 11 bases between. The CDR3 has 13 amino acids. CDR3 residues: CSAGRLLGNTIYF. CDR3 bases: TGCAGTGCTGGGCGCTTACTTGGAAACACCATATATTTT.

The chain carries TRBV12-3 or TRBV12-4 and TRBJ2-1; 9 nucleotides agree with TRBD2. J lost 10 bases, V lost 3 bases, and 4 bases had no gene match. This CDR3 is 13 amino acids long. CDR3 nucleotides: TGTGCCAGCAGTTTGGGCGGGGGGGTGGAGCAGTTCTTC. This codes for CASSLGGGVEQFF.

The chain recombines TRBV5-4 with TRBJ2-7; D gene ambiguous. The CDR3 is 12 residues long. The germline V gene has CDR1 SGHNT and CDR2 YYREEE (reference sequence). V dropped 2 bases and J dropped 3 bases, with 6 bases sitting between them. The CDR3 DNA reads as TGTGCCAGCAGCTTCGACCGCTACGAGCAGTACTTC. Its translation: CASSFDRYEQYF. The whole variable domain, remainder taken from reference TRBV5-4 and TRBJ2-7, is ETGVTQSPTHLIKTRGQQVTLRCSSQSGHNTVSWYQQALGQGPQFIFQYYREEENGRGNFPPRFSGLQFPNYSSELNVNALELDDSALYLCASSFDRYEQYFGPGTRLTVT.

This clonotype has only one observation. The chain links TRBV7-3 to TRBJ1-5, with 7 bases identical to TRBD1. The ends lost 6 bases at V and 6 bases at J; junction bases unmatched: 8. The CDR3 has 14 residues. CDR1 is SGHTA, CDR2 FQGTGA, per germline. The CDR3 nucleotides read TGTGCCAGCAGACCTACAGGGGCCGGTCAGCCCCAGCATTTT. This sequence encodes CASRPTGAGQPQHF. Full variable domain (missing parts from reference TRBV7-3 and TRBJ1-5): GAGVSQTPSNKVTEKGKYVELRCDPISGHTALYWYRQSLGQGPEFLIYFQGTGAADDSGLPNDRFFAVRPEGSVSTLKIQRTERGDSAVYLCASRPTGAGQPQHFGDGTRLSIL.

V gene TRBV18 combines with J gene TRBJ1-2; 7 nucleotides match TRBD1. The CDR3 spans 15 residues. Germline V lookup: CDR1 KGHSH, CDR2 LQKENI. The V and J ends lost 6 bases and 0 bases, in that order; junction bases with no gene match: 7. CDR3 amino acids: CASSSDRASNYGYTF. CDR3 in DNA: TGTGCCAGCTCGTCCGACAGGGCCTCTAACTATGGCTACACCTTC.

The CDR3 region is CASSQDMGGGTEAFF. In DNA form, the CDR3 reads TGCGCCAGCAGCCAAGATATGGGCGGCGGGACTGAAGCTTTCTTT. The chain has TRBV4-1 and TRBJ1-1; D gene uncertain. V was shortened by 0 bases and J by 5 bases, with 13 bases between the two germline ends. This CDR3 comprises 15 residues. The V gene's germline CDR1 is MGHRA and CDR2 YSYEKL.

This clonotype was observed a single time. This chain joins TRBV3-1 and TRBJ1-1; D not resolved. This CDR3 comprises 15 residues. From germline, CDR1 is LGHDT and CDR2 YNNKEL (reference sequence). Deletions cut 0 bases from V and 3 bases from J, with 11 bases between. CDR3 DNA sequence: TGTGCCAGCAGCCAAGAAGGAACTAGGTACACTGAAGCTTTCTTT. This sequence encodes CASSQEGTRYTEAFF.

The chain recombines TRBV25-1 with TRBJ2-7, with 7 bases fitting TRBD1. CDR1 and CDR2 (germline): MGHDK, SYGVNS. The length of the CDR3 is 14 residues. Trimming removed 4 bases from V and 3 bases from J; junction bases left unmatched: 6. The CDR3 DNA follows: TGTGCCAGCAGTGTGCCCTGGGACAGCTACGAGCAGTACTTC. Translated, it gives CASSVPWDSYEQYF.

The chain combines TRBV6-5 with TRBJ2-7; 9 nucleotides agree with TRBD2. The CDR3 sequence is 16 residues long. Germline V gene lookup returns CDR1 MNHEY and CDR2 SVGAGI. V shed 0 bases and J 4 bases; nucleotides not matched to a gene: 7. The CDR3 DNA reads as TGTGCCAGCAGTTACTCCTATAGCGGGGGACCTTACGAGCAGTACTTC. It codes for CASSYSYSGGPYEQYF.

The genes are TRBV29-1 and TRBJ2-6; D gene ambiguous. The germline gives CDR1 SQVTM, CDR2 ANQGSEA. The CDR3 has 13 residues. V lost 5 bases and J 0 bases, leaving 5 bases between the germline ends. CDR3: CSVLSSGANVLTF. The CDR3 region has the DNA TGCAGCGTTTTAAGCTCTGGGGCCAACGTCCTGACTTTC.

The chain recombines TRBV3-1 with TRBJ1-5, with a possible D match to TRBD1 (5 bases). This CDR3 has 15 amino acids. CDR1 is LGHDT and CDR2 is YNNKEL in the germline V gene (reference sequence). Trimming cost V 2 bases and J 2 bases, with 10 bases left between them. Written as DNA, the CDR3 is TGTGCCAGCAGCCAAAGCCAGGGTCGCAATCAGCCCCAGCATTTT. Translating it yields CASSQSQGRNQPQHF.

This chain links TRBV24-1 with TRBJ1-2; D not resolved. Trimming removed 0 bases from V and 8 bases from J, with 6 bases in between. CDR1 and CDR2 from the germline V gene are KGHDR and SFDVKD. CDR3 length equals 12 residues. CDR3 sequence (DNA): TGTGCCACCAGTGATTTGGGAGAAGGCTACACCTTC. It is translated as CATSDLGEGYTF.

This clonotype has a handful of counts. This chain uses TRBV6-5 with TRBJ2-2; tentatively, D is TRBD1 or TRBD2 (5 bases each). The V and J ends lost 4 bases and 5 bases respectively, with 14 bases between them. The CDR3 has 15 residues. Germline V CDR1 and CDR2: MNHEY, SVGAGI. Here the CDR3 reads CASSFSRGRTGELFF. CDR3 nucleotide sequence: TGTGCCAGCAGTTTTTCGAGGGGCCGAACCGGGGAGCTGTTTTTT.

The V call is TRBV5-1, the J call TRBJ2-7, with D unresolved. The V end was cut by 1 base, the J end by 6 bases, with 11 bases between. CDR3 size: 13 residues. CDR1 and CDR2 from the germline V gene are SGHRS and YFSETQ. The DNA for the CDR3 is TGCGCCAGCAGCTTGACGGTGGGATCCGAGCAGTACTTC. It yields the protein CASSLTVGSEQYF.

The table lists this clonotype with a few counts. CDR3 amino acids: CASSHRLPNTEAFF. CDR3 DNA: TGTGCCAGCAGCCACAGGCTACCGAACACTGAAGCTTTCTTT. J is TRBJ1-1 and V is TRBV3-1; D remains ambiguous. CDR1 and CDR2 from the germline V gene are LGHDT and YNNKEL (reference sequence). The CDR3 extends over 14 amino acids. With 3 bases removed from V and 1 base from J, the gap between germline ends came to 9 bases.

The rearrangement links TRBV20-1 to TRBJ1-2; perhaps TRBD1 as D (6 bases). The length of the CDR3 is 11 residues. V was shortened by 6 bases and J by 4 bases, with 9 bases between the two germline ends. Germline loops: CDR1 DFQATT, CDR2 SNEGSKA (reference sequence). CDR3 region: CSAYRAYGYTF. CDR3 nucleotide sequence: TGCAGTGCCTACAGGGCCTATGGCTACACCTTC.

In this sample, this clonotype turned up once. The chain links TRBV12-3 or TRBV12-4 to TRBJ1-1; maybe TRBD1 (6 bases). CDR3 length: 13 amino acids. Trimming removed 7 bases at V and 5 bases at J, with 14 bases between. CDR3 region: CASNFLQGTEAFF. CDR3 DNA sequence: TGTGCCAGCAATTTCCTTCAGGGGACTGAAGCTTTCTTT.

The chain employs TRBV20-1 and TRBJ2-7, with D perhaps matching TRBD1 (6 bases). This CDR3 has 15 residues. Germline values: CDR1 DFQATT, CDR2 SNEGSKA (reference sequence). Trimming left V 6 bases short and J 3 bases short, with 21 bases between. The CDR3 nucleotides read TGCAGTGCAGAGGGGCCAGGCAAGGGGGTCTACGAGCAGTACTTC. This translates into CSAEGPGKGVYEQYF.

The chain joins TRBV7-9 to TRBJ1-1; D remains ambiguous. V was cut by 10 bases and J by 0 bases, with 12 bases left in between. This CDR3 is 13 amino acids long. Germline V CDR1 and CDR2: SEHNR, FQNEAQ (reference sequence). CDR3 DNA: TGTGCCACCACCCTAGGGATGAACACTGAAGCTTTCTTT. Its translation: CATTLGMNTEAFF.

V is TRBV18 and J is TRBJ1-5; D is undetermined. CDR1 is KGHSH, CDR2 LQKENI, per germline. The germline V and J ends were trimmed by 2 bases and 5 bases, with 7 bases remaining between them. The CDR3 sequence is 13 residues long. The CDR3 is CASSPSADQPQHF. CDR3 DNA: TGTGCCAGCTCACCATCGGCAGATCAGCCCCAGCATTTT.

The rearrangement links TRBV12-3 or TRBV12-4 to TRBJ1-5; TRBD1 matches at 7 bases. This CDR3 contains 12 residues. V shed 7 bases, J shed 8 bases, and the junction held 5 bases outside the gene matches. CDR3 DNA sequence: TGTGCCAGCAATAGACAGGGAAAGCCCCAGCATTTT. This encodes CASNRQGKPQHF.

The J gene is TRBJ2-7, the V gene TRBV14; D is unclear. This CDR3 has 14 residues. The V end lost 1 base, the J end lost 2 bases, and 9 bases lay between the germline ends. Looked up from germline, CDR1 is SGHDN and CDR2 is FVKESK. CDR3 in DNA: TGTGCCAGCAGCCAAGTTGCAGGCCCCTACGAGCAGTACTTC. Translated: CASSQVAGPYEQYF.

The genes are TRBV9 and TRBJ1-6; D is uncertain. The CDR3 sequence is 14 residues long. Trimming removed 0 bases at V and 8 bases at J, with 9 bases between. Germline CDR1 SGDLS, CDR2 YYNGEE. The CDR3 nucleotides are TGTGCCAGCAGCGTAGCGTTTGGTGATTCACCCCTCCACTTT. Amino acids: CASSVAFGDSPLHF.

V is TRBV5-1 and J is TRBJ2-2, with D tentatively TRBD2 (6 bases). The V end was cut by 4 bases, the J end by 6 bases, with 19 bases between. CDR3 length: 16 amino acids. Per germline, CDR1 SGHRS and CDR2 YFSETQ. The CDR3 bases are TGCGCCAGCAGCGCGGGACTTAGCGGTAGCGCCGGGGAGCTGTTTTTT. Residues: CASSAGLSGSAGELFF.